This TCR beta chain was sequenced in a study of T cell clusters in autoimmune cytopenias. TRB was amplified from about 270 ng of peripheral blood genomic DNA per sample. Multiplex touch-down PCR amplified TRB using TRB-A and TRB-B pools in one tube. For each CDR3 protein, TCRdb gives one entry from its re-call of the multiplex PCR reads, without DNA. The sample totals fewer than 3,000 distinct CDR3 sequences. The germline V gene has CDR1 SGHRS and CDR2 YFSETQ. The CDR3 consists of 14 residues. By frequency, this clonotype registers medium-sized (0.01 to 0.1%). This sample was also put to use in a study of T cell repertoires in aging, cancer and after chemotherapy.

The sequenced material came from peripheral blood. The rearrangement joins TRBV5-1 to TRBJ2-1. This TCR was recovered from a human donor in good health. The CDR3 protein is CASSQDSRNNEQFF.